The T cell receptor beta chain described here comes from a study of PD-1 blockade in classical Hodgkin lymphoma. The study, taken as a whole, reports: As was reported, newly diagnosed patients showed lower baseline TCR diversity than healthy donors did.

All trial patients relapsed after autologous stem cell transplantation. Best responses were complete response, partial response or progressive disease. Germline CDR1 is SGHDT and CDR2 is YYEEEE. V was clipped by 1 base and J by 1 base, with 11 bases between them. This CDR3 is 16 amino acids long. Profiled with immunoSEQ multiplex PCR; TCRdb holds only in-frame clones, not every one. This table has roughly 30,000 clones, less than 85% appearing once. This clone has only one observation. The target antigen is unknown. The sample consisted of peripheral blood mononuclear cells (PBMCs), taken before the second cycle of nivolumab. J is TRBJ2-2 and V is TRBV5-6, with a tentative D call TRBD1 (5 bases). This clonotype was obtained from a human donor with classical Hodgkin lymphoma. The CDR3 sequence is CASSLYDSQNTGELFF. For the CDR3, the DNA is TGTGCCAGCAGCTTGTATGACAGCCAGAACACCGGGGAGCTGTTTTTT.